This entry features one T cell receptor (beta chain) sequence. The data were produced by immunoSEQ multiplex PCR, yet TCRdb's version contains in-frame clones alone and is incomplete. This sample has fewer than 30,000 clones, with more than 75% found just once. This entry belongs to a study of T cell changes during pregnancy in multiple sclerosis. V was pared by 4 bases and J by 3 bases, with 4 bases between. CDR3 length equals 11 residues. Germline V gene sequence: CDR1 MDHEN, CDR2 SYDVKM. The genes are TRBV28 and TRBJ2-7; D gene uncertain. This specimen consisted of CD8+ T cells from peripheral blood mononuclear cells, obtained in the third trimester of pregnancy. The clonotype originates from a female donor in good health, enrolled as a control in a pregnancy study. CDR3 DNA sequence: TGTGCCAGCAGTTCCGTCTACGAGCAGTACTTC. Its protein is CASSSVYEQYF.